This T cell receptor (beta chain) originates from a study of CXCR3-negative and CXCR3-positive naive CD8 T cells (dated by TCRdb to about 2019). Regarding the study in general: About 135 million TRB reads were obtained in total, roughly 1.5 +/- 0.3 million reads per library. Diversity and physicochemical repertoire analyses covered about a dozen donors pooled from two independent experiments. The TRBV-TRBJ cluster analysis covered naive subsets from 5 or 6 donors and memory cells from 3 donors. General conclusions and limits of the study: Naive CXCR3-negative and CXCR3-positive cells from the same donor showed similar TRBV-TRBJ usage, whereas memory cells showed distinct patterns. Because surface CD5, which has been linked to self-reactivity in mice, was comparable between naive subsets, TCR interaction strength was also inferred from TRB CDR3 physicochemical properties. Both naive subsets had comparably high repertoire diversity, while memory CD8+ T cells had much lower repertoire diversity. Compared with CXCR3-negative naive cells, CXCR3-positive naive cells had TRB CDR3s with higher hydrophobicity (lower Kidera factor 4), lower energy, and higher strength and volume indices. CXCR3 expression partially decreased after cryopreservation, so most assays used freshly isolated PBMCs.

CDR1 is given as LNHNV and CDR2 as YYDKDF, both from the germline V gene (reference sequence). Its CDR3 holds 12 amino acids, cysteine through phenylalanine. DNA is not on record. For every CD8+ T cell subset, fewer than 350,000 cells were flow-sorted straight into RLT lysis buffer, and each subset was sorted in triplicate. Naive CD8+ T cells were defined stringently as CD45RO-CCR7+CD27+CD95- to exclude memory contaminants. Peripheral blood mononuclear cells were isolated from buffy coats using standard density gradient centrifugation. Naive CXCR3-negative and CXCR3-positive CD8+ T cells were flow-sorted using a FACSAria III. Total RNA was extracted from sorted cells using an RNeasy Mini Kit. The sequencer was a NextSeq 550. The Human TCR Profiling Kit (MiLaboratory) was used to prepare UMI-labeled 5' RACE TRB cDNA libraries. The full amount of extracted RNA was used for cDNA synthesis, and the full amount of resulting cDNA was used for PCR amplification. Libraries were prepared in parallel with an identical number of PCR cycles. The study's own analysis went as follows. With a minimum of two reads required per UMI, MIGEC and MiXCR pulled out about 57,000 +/- 9,900 unique UMI-labeled TRB cDNA molecules from each library. On average, each library contained roughly 40,000 +/- 10,000 functional in-frame TRB CDR3 nucleotide clonotypes without stop codons. After downsampling to 5000 UMI-labeled TRB molecules per sample, diversity metrics such as normalized Shannon-Wiener and Chao1 were calculated in VDJtools. VDJtools was used to calculate clonotype-size-weighted physicochemical properties of the central five CDR3 residues, namely interaction energy, strength, volume and Kidera factor 4. With the reads reprocessed by TCRdb, a single entry stands for each CDR3 protein sequence and no DNA is reported. In this record, the V and J calls reflect TCRdb's handling and not the investigators' own analysis. This sample's table lists tens of thousands of distinct CDR3 sequences. In total, the top ten clones hold around 0.99% of the sample.

With regard to this clonotype: What this receptor recognizes is not known.

The chain is made from TRBV15 and TRBJ1-1; TCRdb outputs TRBD1, but without DNA this stays unchecked. The material sequenced was naive CXCR3- CD8+ T cells from blood. The cell subset or site label for this specimen denotes: CD45RO-CCR7+CD27+CD95- naive CD8+ T cells lacking CXCR3 (TNR3-). The sequence was collected from a human donor in good health. Some clones in this sample may be carry-over from other donors' samples. The CDR3: CATSRGRDEAFF.